The 12 T cell receptor beta chains given below trace back to one sample, sequenced in a study of blood T cell repertoires in COVID-19. Clones were sequenced by immunoSEQ multiplex PCR, and TCRdb holds only the in-frame ones, with some missing. The sample shows about 87,000 clones, approximately 85% of them seen only once. Sequencing was done on a sample of peripheral blood. The receptors were gathered from a woman aged 80 or over with COVID-19, enrolled during active disease.

This rearrangement joins TRBV2 to TRBJ2-7, with TRBD1 identical over 8 bases. In germline, CDR1 is SNHLY, CDR2 FYNNEI. V gave up 7 bases and J gave up 0 bases; unmatched junction bases: 5. CDR3 length equals 14 residues. CDR3 coding DNA: TGTGCCAGCACAACGGGACAGGACTCCTACGAGCAGTACTTC. Protein: CASTTGQDSYEQYF.

V usage is TRBV29-1 and J usage is TRBJ1-1; weak D call: TRBD1 (6 bases). V lost 6 bases, J lost 5 bases, and 13 bases lay in between. Germline CDR1 reads SQVTM; CDR2 reads ANQGSEA. The CDR3 has 12 residues. This CDR3 reads CSVGQLLTEAFF. The CDR3 DNA reads TGCAGCGTGGGACAACTACTTACTGAAGCTTTCTTT.

The chain joins TRBV28 to TRBJ2-1; no definite D call. Germline V CDR1 and CDR2: MDHEN, SYDVKM. The CDR3 contains 13 residues. The V gene lost 4 bases and the J gene lost 9 bases, with 13 bases spanning the gap. The CDR3 loop is CASSSTPRFEQFF. CDR3 nucleotide sequence: TGTGCCAGCAGTTCGACTCCCCGGTTTGAGCAGTTCTTC.

This clone was counted only a few times. The chain recombines TRBV10-3 with TRBJ2-1, with D possibly being TRBD2 (6 bases). The V gene lost 2 bases and the J gene lost 4 bases, with 12 bases spanning the gap. The CDR3 is 15 residues long. Germline V gene lookup returns CDR1 ENHRY and CDR2 SYGVKD. CDR3 sequence reads: CAISEGAGPYNEQFF. CDR3 nucleotides: TGTGCCATCAGTGAGGGGGCGGGACCGTACAATGAGCAGTTCTTC.

The chain couples TRBV5-6 to TRBJ2-3; unclear D gene. The CDR3 totals 13 residues. CDR1 is SGHDT, CDR2 YYEEEE, per germline. The V and J ends lost 0 bases and 1 base respectively, with 3 bases between them. DNA of the CDR3: TGTGCCAGCAGCTTGGCTGGCACAGATACGCAGTATTTT. Protein: CASSLAGTDTQYF.

The chain combines TRBV30 with TRBJ2-1; tentatively, D is TRBD2 (6 bases). This CDR3 is built from 13 residues. V was shortened by 4 bases and J by 2 bases, with 9 bases between the two germline ends. The germline V gene has CDR1 GTSNPN and CDR2 SVGIG (reference sequence). CDR3 nucleotide sequence: TGTGCCTGGATGGCGGGAACCTACAATGAGCAGTTCTTC. It codes for CAWMAGTYNEQFF.

The rearrangement links TRBV5-1 to TRBJ2-5, with 11 bases identical to TRBD2. The CDR3 length is 15 residues. The J segment lost 5 bases and the V segment lost 7 bases, leaving 10 bases of the junction unmatched. Germline lookup yields CDR1 SGHRS and CDR2 YFSETQ. The DNA of the CDR3 is TGCGCCAGCGATCCCGGGACTAGCGGATGGGAGACCCAGTACTTC. It specifies CASDPGTSGWETQYF.

The gene calls are TRBV19 and TRBJ1-2; D perhaps matches TRBD1 (6 bases). The germline V gene has CDR1 LNHDA and CDR2 SQIVND (reference sequence). The V and J ends lost 5 bases and 6 bases respectively, with 22 bases between them. The CDR3 contains 16 residues. The CDR3, as DNA: TGTGCCAGTAGTGTAACCCGCAGGGGAGAGGTGGATGGCTACACCTTC. It yields the protein CASSVTRRGEVDGYTF.

V and J are TRBV2 and TRBJ2-1, with a possible D match to TRBD2 (6 bases). Trimming cost V 6 bases and J 0 bases, with 9 bases left between them. The length of the CDR3 is 14 residues. CDR1 is SNHLY and CDR2 is FYNNEI in the germline V gene. The CDR3 DNA sequence: TGTGCCAGCAGACTAGCAAGCTCCTACAATGAGCAGTTCTTC. It codes for CASRLASSYNEQFF.

The chain carries TRBV2 and TRBJ1-4; TRBD1 is a possible D gene (6 bases). V lost 6 bases to trimming and J lost 7 bases, with 12 bases between them. Looked up from germline, CDR1 is SNHLY and CDR2 is FYNNEI. The CDR3 spans 13 residues. The DNA for the CDR3 is TGTGCCAGCAGGCGGGGGGCCAGTGAAAAACTGTTTTTT. Protein product: CASRRGASEKLFF.

This clone appeared a single time. The sample contains more than one DNA sequence encoding this CDR3. The genes are TRBV5-1 and TRBJ2-7, with 10 bases lining up with TRBD2. V dropped 0 bases and J dropped 6; count of bases not matched to a gene: 3. This CDR3 contains 14 residues. Germline loops: CDR1 SGHRS, CDR2 YFSETQ. In DNA form, the CDR3 reads TGCGCCAGCAGCTTGGGGCTAGCGGGAGTCGAGCAGTACTTC. The encoded protein is CASSLGLAGVEQYF.

The chain is built from TRBV27 and TRBJ2-7, with 7 bases identical to TRBD1. Trimming at V came to 0 bases and at J to 3 bases, leaving 8 bases not matched to a gene. The germline gives CDR1 MNHEY, CDR2 SMNVEV (reference sequence). CDR3 length: 16 amino acids. CDR3 in DNA: TGTGCCAGCAGTTTATCGAGGGCAGGGGGAAACTACGAGCAGTACTTC. Translating gives CASSLSRAGGNYEQYF.